A selection of T cell receptor beta chains follows, all from one sample in a study of beta chain features in type 1 diabetes. This table comes from immunoSEQ multiplex PCR, and its TCRdb copy is limited to in-frame clones, with some not included. Among hundreds of thousands of clones listed, around 9% were seen once. Source material: central memory CD4+ T cells from blood. The receptors come from a man aged 30-40 years with type 1 diabetes. The CDR3 runs from the conserved cysteine through the conserved F or W. The D gene is left open where the match is weak. Some rows have no size entry. The others give once, few or many, or a class for an expanded clone.

j_call | d_call | clone_size | v_call | cdr3_aa | cdr3_nt
TRBJ1-3 | TRBD1 | few | TRBV28 | CASSPGTGGPSGNTIYF | TGTGCCAGCAGTCCCGGGACAGGGGGCCCCTCTGGAAACACCATATATTTT
TRBJ2-4 | TRBD1 | few | TRBV27 | CASRDGQGATPAKNIQYF | TGTGCCAGCAGGGATGGACAGGGGGCGACCCCAGCCAAAAACATTCAGTACTTC
TRBJ1-1 | NA | NA | TRBV5-6 | CASSLGLATMNTEAFF | TGTGCCAGCAGCTTGGGACTGGCCACTATGAACACTGAAGCTTTCTTT
TRBJ2-1 | NA | few | TRBV20-1 | CSAKGNEQFF | TGCAGTGCTAAGGGGAATGAGCAGTTCTTC
TRBJ2-7 | TRBD1 | few | TRBV4-3 | CASSQARGRYEQYF | TGCGCCAGCAGCCAAGCTAGGGGGCGGTACGAGCAGTACTTC
TRBJ2-1 | NA | NA | TRBV4-3 | CASSQEGGYPYNEQFF | TGCGCCAGCAGCCAGGAGGGCGGGTATCCCTACAATGAGCAGTTCTTC
TRBJ2-7 | NA | NA | TRBV6-5 | CASSYEGGYEQYF | TGTGCCAGCAGTTATGAGGGGGGCTACGAGCAGTACTTC
TRBJ2-7 | NA | NA | TRBV5-1 | CASSEGVGYYEQYF | TGCGCCAGCAGCGAAGGGGTAGGGTACTACGAGCAGTACTTC
TRBJ1-6 | NA | NA | TRBV28 | CASSPGGAGNNSPLHF | TGTGCCAGCAGTCCCGGGGGGGCAGGGAATAATTCACCCCTCCACTTT
TRBJ1-2 | NA | NA | TRBV2 | CASSPQPNYGYTF | TGTGCCAGCAGTCCGCAGCCAAACTATGGCTACACCTTC
TRBJ1-2 | NA | NA | TRBV5-6 | CASSMDTSANYGYTF | TGTGCCAGCAGCATGGACACATCAGCTAACTATGGCTACACCTTC
TRBJ2-2 | NA | NA | TRBV5-1 | CASSLQANTGELFF | TGCGCCAGCAGCTTACAGGCGAACACCGGGGAGCTGTTTTTT
TRBJ2-5 | NA | NA | TRBV6-5 | CASRAHAGETQYF | TGTGCCAGCAGGGCCCATGCGGGAGAGACCCAGTACTTC
TRBJ2-2 | NA | NA | TRBV7-2 | CASSFDARDGKNTGELFF | TGTGCCAGCAGCTTCGACGCGCGCGACGGAAAGAACACCGGGGAGCTGTTTTTT
TRBJ2-3 | TRBD1 | few | TRBV19 | CASQPDRAVTDTQYF | TGTGCCAGTCAACCCGACAGGGCTGTCACAGATACGCAGTATTTT
TRBJ1-2 | NA | NA | TRBV5-6 | CASSRPYGGYTF | TGTGCCAGCAGCCGACCTTACGGTGGCTACACCTTC
TRBJ2-7 | NA | NA | TRBV19 | CASSIRLGTASYEQYF | TGTGCCAGTAGTATAAGGCTGGGGACTGCGTCCTACGAGCAGTACTTC
TRBJ2-1 | NA | few | TRBV6-5 | CASSVSWSDNEQFF | TGTGCCAGCAGCGTTTCTTGGAGCGACAATGAGCAGTTCTTC
TRBJ2-7 | NA | few | TRBV7-9 | CASSLATSGGSHEQYF | TGTGCCAGCAGCTTAGCGACGTCAGGGGGGTCCCACGAGCAGTACTTC
TRBJ1-1 | NA | few | TRBV7-9 | CASVRAQLNTEAFF | TGTGCCAGCGTTCGAGCACAGTTGAACACTGAAGCTTTCTTT
TRBJ2-6 | NA | few | TRBV18 | CASSEFVSGANVPTF | TGTGCCAGCTCCGAATTTGTCTCTGGGGCCAACGTCCCGACTTTC
TRBJ2-3 | TRBD1 | NA | TRBV19 | CASSDTGAVTDTQYF | TGTGCCAGTAGTGACACAGGGGCAGTCACAGATACGCAGTATTTT
TRBJ1-2 | NA | few | TRBV19 | CASSEPAGTLGGYTF | TGTGCCAGTAGTGAACCGGCCGGGACCCTCGGAGGCTACACCTTC
TRBJ1-2 | NA | NA | TRBV30 | CAWSAAANYGYTF | TGTGCCTGGAGTGCGGCAGCTAACTATGGCTACACCTTC
TRBJ2-3 | NA | NA | TRBV5-1 | CASSLPGVATDTQYF | TGCGCCAGCAGCTTGCCAGGGGTGGCCACAGATACGCAGTATTTT
TRBJ2-1 | TRBD1 | few | TRBV7-2 | CASSSVAGTGARNEQFF | TGTGCCAGCAGTTCCGTCGCCGGGACAGGGGCGCGAAATGAGCAGTTCTTC
TRBJ2-4 | NA | NA | TRBV19 | CASTRSAKNIQYF | TGTGCCAGTACGAGGTCAGCCAAAAACATTCAGTACTTC
TRBJ1-5 | TRBD1 | few | TRBV27 | CASSPPGQGAGQPQHF | TGTGCCAGCAGTCCTCCGGGACAGGGGGCTGGTCAGCCCCAGCATTTT
TRBJ2-5 | TRBD1 | NA | TRBV5-1 | CASSSQGSQETQYF | TGCGCCAGCAGCTCACAGGGGTCCCAAGAGACCCAGTACTTC
TRBJ1-4 | TRBD1 | NA | TRBV9 | CASSPQGAGEKLFF | TGTGCCAGCAGCCCTCAGGGGGCGGGTGAAAAACTGTTTTTT
TRBJ2-3 | NA | NA | TRBV28 | CASSLAIGSFTDTQYF | TGTGCCAGCAGTTTAGCCATAGGGAGTTTCACAGATACGCAGTATTTT
TRBJ2-7 | NA | NA | TRBV6-5 | CASSPAGSPYEQYF | TGTGCCAGCAGTCCCGCGGGGTCCCCATACGAGCAGTACTTC
TRBJ1-2 | TRBD1 | NA | TRBV4-3 | CASSQEAGGDYGYTF | TGCGCCAGCAGCCAAGAGGCAGGGGGCGACTATGGCTACACCTTC
TRBJ2-5 | NA | few | TRBV7-2 | CASSAAGGLETQYF | TGTGCCAGCAGTGCAGCCGGGGGGCTGGAGACCCAGTACTTC
TRBJ2-7 | TRBD1 | few | TRBV10-3 | CAISEHRGIDEQYF | TGTGCCATCAGTGAGCACAGGGGAATCGACGAGCAGTACTTC
TRBJ2-3 | NA | NA | TRBV29-1 | CSVVTGEGTDTQYF | TGCAGCGTGGTGACAGGGGAGGGGACAGATACGCAGTATTTT
TRBJ2-5 | TRBD1 | few | TRBV25-1 | CASSGTGDLQETQYF | TGTGCCAGCAGTGGAACAGGGGACCTTCAAGAGACCCAGTACTTC
TRBJ2-5 | NA | NA | TRBV2 | CASSVPRPGQETQYF | TGTGCCAGCAGTGTACCGCGGCCAGGTCAAGAGACCCAGTACTTC
TRBJ2-1 | TRBD2 | few | TRBV28 | CASSPSSGTRGEQFF | TGTGCCAGCAGCCCAAGTTCCGGGACTAGAGGCGAGCAGTTCTTC
TRBJ1-1 | NA | NA | TRBV28 | CASSPSETYREAFF | TGTGCCAGCAGTCCTAGCGAGACCTATCGTGAAGCTTTCTTT
TRBJ1-1 | NA | few | TRBV27 | CASSTPGGGLTEAFF | TGTGCCAGCAGTACCCCTGGGGGAGGGTTGACTGAAGCTTTCTTT